The present T cell receptor beta chain was sequenced within a study of cytomegalovirus exposure and HLA in healthy donors (dated by TCRdb to 2016 to 2017). Background for the entire study: An earlier analysis of some 600 of the donors reported around 280 Gb of sequence data and around 110 million unique TCR beta sequences obtained from roughly 170 million T cells. On average, roughly 250,000 unique TCR beta nucleotide sequences were sequenced per donor among roughly 430 genotyped donors of the cohort, with roughly 19% of those sequences being non-productive. Typing coverage varied by locus: roughly 620-640 donors for A, B, C, DRB1 and DQB1; 522 for DQA1; 606 for DPA1; 400 to 480 for DPB1. A later analysis re-analyzed previously published TCR beta repertoires from 650 to 800 donors and added high-resolution HLA genotyping to study TCR occurrence patterns. HLA typing covered class I and class II loci at four-digit resolution. Rather than using new phenotypic data, the later analysis identified candidate immune exposures from TCR beta sequences and from how often those sequences occurred across donors. Alongside the repertoire data, information on donor age, sex, ethnicity and CMV serostatus was compiled. In an earlier analysis of around 540 of the donors, high-throughput TCR beta sequencing was used to judge whether each TCR beta V gene segment behaved as functional or pseudogenic. To predict cytomegalovirus infection status, the study combined high-throughput TCR immunosequencing, statistical association of individual TCRs with disease status, and machine learning. The T cell repertoires of 666 subjects were profiled by immunosequencing and related to cytomegalovirus serostatus. The aim of the study was to test whether cataloging public T cell receptors could identify signatures of past pathogen exposure. Roughly 290 gigabases of sequencing data and around 80 million unique TCR sequences made up an early release that covered around 640 HLA-typed donors. Roughly five DR-DQ haplotypes were handled as single units for association and clustering because linkage in the cohort was strong. In a later genetic analysis, genome-wide SNP genotypes for about 65% of the 666 donors were used, and that subset was treated as a discovery cohort. Along with the approximately 650-subject first cohort, a separate validation cohort of around 110 different subjects was used. All discovery cohort repertoires had been generated on a single sequencing platform. Of the 300 to 500 genotyped donors, roughly 76% were placed in the genetic ancestry cluster associated with self-reported Caucasian donors.

Library generation was performed with the immunoSEQ multiplex PCR assay. A mixture of 60 forward primers for TCR Vbeta segments and 13 reverse primers for TCR Jbeta segments was used in the multiplex PCR. Amplification of the CDR3 region of rearranged TCR beta genes was performed with a multiplex PCR assay on genomic DNA. The amplified TCR beta libraries were sequenced on the Illumina HiSeq System as 87-base-pair reads. Regarding the original processing steps: In a later analysis, some 80 million unique TCR beta chains were counted across the approximately 640 repertoires, and about 10 million of these chains were shared by at least two donors. To remove PCR and sequencing errors, raw reads were error-corrected and collapsed into unique sequences using a nearest-neighbor algorithm that merged closely related sequences. V, D and J gene segments were assigned by aligning CDR3 sequences to IMGT reference sequences. For a sequence to be retained, a match of at least six nucleotides to both a V gene segment and a J gene segment was required. Rearrangements were called productive when the CDR3 lacked stop codons and stayed in frame with V and J; all others were non-productive. CDR3 was defined by IMGT convention, running from the second conserved V-encoded cysteine to the conserved J-encoded phenylalanine. In an earlier analysis of more than 550 of the donors, sequences lacking an unambiguous match to a single V gene segment were excluded. In an earlier analysis of several hundred of the donors, V segments were called functional above 56.7% productive rearrangements and were called segregating when the between-donor standard deviation exceeded 5%. A statistical classification framework was built for diagnosing cytomegalovirus status from the catalog of TCR beta chain sequences. A later analysis assigned V and J genes by comparing TCR nucleotide sequences with IMGT/GENE-DB human TR gene sequences. A later analysis assigned CDR3 sequences and most-parsimonious VDJ recombination scenarios with the TCRdist pipeline. A later analysis defined each TCR beta chain by its CDR3 amino acid sequence plus V-gene family, and excluded reads lacking a unique V-gene family. A later analysis removed roughly 590 highly shared, low-generation-probability nucleotide sequences to deal with suspected cross-contamination and a sequencing artifact. A later analysis calculated a clonal expansion index for each public chain from normalized within-repertoire ranks of inferred template counts. A later analysis computed generation probabilities with a VDJ recombination model fitted to out-of-frame rearrangements, and checked the results against IGoR. A later analysis scored TCR-TCR, TCR-HLA and TCR-CMV co-occurrence with hypergeometric tests, applying a repertoire-size bias correction to TCR pairs. A later analysis estimated false discovery rates by permuting HLA or CMV assignments 20 times. In a later analysis, co-occurring TCRs were grouped using DBSCAN, and TCRdist sequence similarity was added for clustering within HLA-allele-positive subsets. Repertoires with fewer than 30,000 or more than 120,000 public chains were left out of co-occurrence clustering, as were a few repertoires with anomalous nucleotide sharing. The table comes from immuneACCESS by way of TCRdb, which keeps in-frame sequences with V and J called. Part of the clones is missing from these tables; in studies checked, under half for an unresolved V gene and the rest for unknown reasons. The V and J calls and the clone size are those of that table, but D and trimming were determined from the DNA. The sample includes roughly 100,000 clones, with 69% observed a single time. Together, the top ten hold roughly 3.2% of the sample.

This clone was detected only a few times. There is no known antigen for this receptor. Base-call qualities are not available, and no considerably larger clone is one nucleotide away. The cohort was made up of 650 to 700 healthy bone marrow donors. At the time of sampling, all cohort members were nominally healthy, though unrecorded immune exposures were likely present. The donor tested CMV seronegative, placing the donor among the roughly 350 seronegative members of the cohort. Every donor gave a peripheral blood sample, and the peripheral blood mononuclear cells from that sample were used for TCR beta sequencing. The Qiagen DNeasy Blood Extraction Kit was used to extract genomic DNA from the blood cell samples. Points the paper makes about the study in general: The cohort was sequenced for TCR beta chains only, and without alpha or paired-chain data the features that could be detected were limited. In an earlier analysis of several hundred of the donors, most TCR beta V segments were observed in productive rearrangements about 90% or about 30% of the time, broadly matching IMGT annotations. In a later analysis, several top co-occurrence clusters were reported to appear linked to parvovirus B19, influenza, CMV and Epstein-Barr virus. Across donors, most TCR sequences were observed very rarely, whereas some public TCRs were present in many individuals. In a later analysis, HLA-associated TCR beta chains were found to be more clonally expanded and to have lower generation probabilities than equally common non-associated chains. According to a later analysis, most CMV-associated TCR beta chains appeared to be HLA-restricted, and the HLA associations seemed to be driven largely by CMV exposure. HLA typing was unavailable for some donors at each locus, so association tests used only the typed subset. Correlated functional status among segregating V segments might reflect linkage disequilibrium, but an unknown experimental factor could not be ruled out. A group of highly shared sequence variants was considered likely to be a technical artifact of the sequencing pipeline. In a later analysis, 16,951 TCR beta sequences were associated with specific HLA alleles at a false discovery rate of 0.05. An association between a missense DCLRE1C variant and V-gene and J-gene trimming of TCR beta chains was found in a later genetic analysis and replicated in an independent cohort. Sequencing depth was assumed to be roughly uniform across donors in the presence/absence analyses, though that assumption may not hold. A few of the identified cytomegalovirus-associated TCR beta chains were confirmed in vitro to be specific for cytomegalovirus antigens. When HLA alleles, especially DR and DQ, strongly co-occurred, TCR associations were difficult to assign to individual alleles. In a later analysis, TCR association rates were found to vary across HLA loci, with the most associated TCRs seen for DRB1 alleles and the fewest for HLA-C alleles. A further reported finding was that TCR beta sequences accurately predicted the HLA-A and HLA-B alleles for most subjects in the first cohort. A later genetic analysis reported fewer N-insertions in productive TCRs among donors in an Asian-associated ancestry cluster than the 666-donor mean. For the cohort, immune exposure information was limited to CMV serostatus. Because counts were too low, about 15 rarely observed V segments, including chromosome 9 orphons, were left out of the earlier analysis of 500 to 750 of the donors. The study gave a list of roughly 150 TCR beta chains associated with cytomegalovirus. The 87-base-pair reads could not distinguish some IMGT-functional V segments, including TRBV6-2 and TRBV6-3, so those segments were excluded. According to the authors, the approach could potentially be generalized to other disease states and immunological phenotypes. Cytomegalovirus status was reported to be diagnosed by the classifier with high specificity and sensitivity in both the original and validation cohorts.

From cysteine to phenylalanine, the CDR3 is 14 amino acids long. The entry retains the CDR3 DNA only, 42 bases that are in frame from base 1. V loses 5 bases, J loses 2 bases, and the germline ends lie 13 bases apart. From a lookup of the germline V gene, CDR1 and CDR2 are SGHRS and YFSETQ. Sequenced sample: PBMCs. The receptor's source is a man aged 25-45 years in good health and CMV-seronegative. The chain uses TRBV5-1 and TRBJ2-5, and the D gene may be TRBD1, 5 bases matching. The nucleotides read TGCGCCAGCAGTCCTCAGGGTAATCAAGAGACCCAGTACTTC. It specifies CASSPQGNQETQYF.